This entry concerns a single T cell receptor (beta chain). This CDR3 contains 17 residues. The V segment lost 1 base and the J segment 1 base; nucleotides outside the gene matches: 2. CDR1 is LNHDA and CDR2 is SQIVND in the germline V gene (reference sequence). This record belongs to a study of control samples from healthy donors and cancer patients. The protocol was immunoSEQ multiplex PCR, while the TCRdb copy is restricted to in-frame clones and leaves out a portion. The table lists 90,000 to 100,000 clones, around three quarters of them singletons, with about 10% in the top ten. V usage is TRBV19 and J usage is TRBJ2-5; 14 positions agree with TRBD2. Sample: blood. The sequence derives from a woman aged 30 to 39 in good health. This chain's CDR3 is CASSIGGTSGGQETQYF. CDR3 DNA: TGTGCCAGTAGTATAGGTGGGACTAGCGGGGGCCAAGAGACCCAGTACTTC.